These T cell receptor beta chains were read from a single sample in a study of cytomegalovirus exposure and HLA in healthy donors. The assay was immunoSEQ multiplex PCR, and TCRdb's table has in-frame clones only and misses some. The sample table includes just under 90,000 clones. The source material was PBMCs. All receptors derive from a girl aged 5-17 years in good health and CMV-seropositive. CDR3s include the opening cysteine and the closing phenylalanine or tryptophan. Each record gives: J gene, V gene, D gene, CDR3 DNA, CDR3 protein. D genes are given only for firm matches.

j_call: TRBJ2-5
v_call: TRBV10-3
d_call: -
cdr3_nt: TGTGCCATCAGTGAACAGAACCCGGGGGGCTACCAAGAGACCCAGTACTTC
cdr3_aa: CAISEQNPGGYQETQYF

j_call: TRBJ2-1
v_call: TRBV13
d_call: TRBD2
cdr3_nt: TGTGCCAGCAGCACGAAAAGACGACTAGCGGGGTCACACAATGAGCAGTTCTTC
cdr3_aa: CASSTKRRLAGSHNEQFF

j_call: TRBJ1-5
v_call: TRBV6-1
d_call: TRBD1
cdr3_nt: TGTGCCAGCAATCCACTAGGACAGGGAGATCAGCCCCAGCATTTT
cdr3_aa: CASNPLGQGDQPQHF

j_call: TRBJ1-5
v_call: TRBV9
d_call: -
cdr3_nt: TGTGCCAGCCAGGCCTATAGCAATCAGCCCCAGCATTTT
cdr3_aa: CASQAYSNQPQHF

j_call: TRBJ1-1
v_call: TRBV6-5
d_call: -
cdr3_nt: TGTGCCAGCAGTTACTCAGCGAGCACTGAAGCTTTCTTT
cdr3_aa: CASSYSASTEAFF

j_call: TRBJ1-1
v_call: TRBV30
d_call: -
cdr3_nt: TGTGCCTGGAGTGGGGGGGAGGGGTGGACCAGAGCTTTCTTT
cdr3_aa: CAWSGGEGWTRAFF

j_call: TRBJ2-3
v_call: TRBV7-2
d_call: TRBD2
cdr3_nt: TGTGCCAGCAGCCGACCCAGCGGGGGGCCCTCTCGCACAGATACGCAGTATTTT
cdr3_aa: CASSRPSGGPSRTDTQYF

j_call: TRBJ2-3
v_call: TRBV30
d_call: TRBD2
cdr3_nt: TGTGCCTGGAGTGTAGCGGGGGTGGTCACAGATACGCAGTATTTT
cdr3_aa: CAWSVAGVVTDTQYF

j_call: TRBJ2-5
v_call: TRBV5-1
d_call: TRBD2
cdr3_nt: TGCGCCAGCGTGTGGGGACTAGCCCGTGAGGGTATAGAGACCCAGTACTTC
cdr3_aa: CASVWGLAREGIETQYF

j_call: TRBJ1-2
v_call: TRBV9
d_call: TRBD1
cdr3_nt: TGTGCCAGCAGCCCTCGTCCCGGGACAGGGTCGGGGGACTATGGCTACACCTTC
cdr3_aa: CASSPRPGTGSGDYGYTF

j_call: TRBJ2-7
v_call: TRBV12-5
d_call: TRBD1
cdr3_nt: TGTGCTAGTGGTTTGACCGGACAGGGCTACGAGCAGTACTTC
cdr3_aa: CASGLTGQGYEQYF

j_call: TRBJ1-5
v_call: TRBV19
d_call: TRBD1
cdr3_nt: TGTGCCAGTAGTATAGTCGGGACAGGGTATAATCAGCACCAGCATTTT
cdr3_aa: CASSIVGTGYNQHQHF

j_call: TRBJ1-5
v_call: TRBV7-9
d_call: -
cdr3_nt: TGTGCCAGCAGCCCCAATGGGGGCTATATTCAGCCCCAGCATTTT
cdr3_aa: CASSPNGGYIQPQHF

j_call: TRBJ1-4
v_call: TRBV5-1
d_call: -
cdr3_nt: TGCGCCAGCAGGACAGCGCCTGATGAAAAACTGTTTTTT
cdr3_aa: CASRTAPDEKLFF

j_call: TRBJ2-2
v_call: TRBV11-3
d_call: -
cdr3_nt: TGTGCCAGCAGTCTTTGGGGGCACGGGGAGCTGTTTTTT
cdr3_aa: CASSLWGHGELFF

j_call: TRBJ1-2
v_call: TRBV4-3
d_call: -
cdr3_nt: TGCGCCAGCAGCCAGGTCTTCAGGGGTTCTGGAGGCTACACCTTC
cdr3_aa: CASSQVFRGSGGYTF

j_call: TRBJ1-5
v_call: TRBV6-6
d_call: -
cdr3_nt: TGTGCCAGCAGTTGGGGACAAGGACTCTATCAGCCCCAGCATTTT
cdr3_aa: CASSWGQGLYQPQHF

j_call: TRBJ2-1
v_call: TRBV9
d_call: TRBD2
cdr3_nt: TGTGCCAGCAGCGCTAGCGGGGGGGCTGATGAGCAGTTCTTC
cdr3_aa: CASSASGGADEQFF

j_call: TRBJ2-5
v_call: TRBV10-3
d_call: TRBD1
cdr3_nt: TGTGCCATCAGCCTGGGGACAGGGGGCATGGAGACCCAGTACTTC
cdr3_aa: CAISLGTGGMETQYF

j_call: TRBJ2-2
v_call: TRBV4-1
d_call: -
cdr3_nt: TGCGCCAGCAGCCAACTTGTCCCTCAGGGGACCGGGGAGCTGTTTTTT
cdr3_aa: CASSQLVPQGTGELFF

j_call: TRBJ2-5
v_call: TRBV25-1
d_call: -
cdr3_nt: TGTGCCAGCAGTGAATCCGCCGGAGGCAATCGGGAGACCCAGTACTTC
cdr3_aa: CASSESAGGNRETQYF

j_call: TRBJ2-1
v_call: TRBV9
d_call: TRBD1
cdr3_nt: TGTGCCAGCAGCGTCGGACAGGGAGGTTTCAATGAGCAGTTCTTC
cdr3_aa: CASSVGQGGFNEQFF

j_call: TRBJ2-3
v_call: TRBV7-6
d_call: TRBD2
cdr3_nt: TGTGCCAGCAGCCCCGTTAGCGGGGGAACAGATACGCAGTATTTT
cdr3_aa: CASSPVSGGTDTQYF

j_call: TRBJ1-6
v_call: TRBV5-4
d_call: TRBD1
cdr3_nt: TGTGCCAGCAGCTCGGGACAGTGGAATTCACCCCTCCACTTT
cdr3_aa: CASSSGQWNSPLHF

j_call: TRBJ1-5
v_call: TRBV4-1
d_call: -
cdr3_nt: TGCGCCAGCAGCCAAGACACAGGGTTCGGCAATCAGCACCAGCATTTT
cdr3_aa: CASSQDTGFGNQHQHF

j_call: TRBJ1-1
v_call: TRBV19
d_call: -
cdr3_nt: TGTGCCAGAGCACTGGGAGCTGAAGCTTTCTTT
cdr3_aa: CARALGAEAFF

j_call: TRBJ2-3
v_call: TRBV27
d_call: -
cdr3_nt: TGTGCCAGCATCAGCCGTTTGCCAGCGGATACGCAGTATTTT
cdr3_aa: CASISRLPADTQYF

j_call: TRBJ1-2
v_call: TRBV27
d_call: TRBD1
cdr3_nt: TGTGCCAGCAGTTTGAGAGGGGGCACTGGCTACACCTTC
cdr3_aa: CASSLRGGTGYTF

j_call: TRBJ2-7
v_call: TRBV6-5
d_call: TRBD1
cdr3_nt: TGTGCCAGCAGTTCGACAGGGGGACCCTACGAGCAGTACTTC
cdr3_aa: CASSSTGGPYEQYF

j_call: TRBJ1-2
v_call: TRBV12-5
d_call: TRBD1
cdr3_nt: TGTGCTAGTGGTTTGGTTCCAGGGGGGTATGGCTACACCTTC
cdr3_aa: CASGLVPGGYGYTF

j_call: TRBJ2-4
v_call: TRBV5-4
d_call: TRBD1
cdr3_nt: TGTGCCAGCAGCTTGGTCCAGGGGGACAAAAACATTCAGTACTTC
cdr3_aa: CASSLVQGDKNIQYF

j_call: TRBJ1-5
v_call: TRBV19
d_call: TRBD1
cdr3_nt: TGTGCCAGCGGGGACAGGGATCATCAGCCCCAGCATTTT
cdr3_aa: CASGDRDHQPQHF

j_call: TRBJ2-5
v_call: TRBV5-6
d_call: TRBD1
cdr3_nt: TGTGCCAGCAGCTTGGGACCGACAGGGGAAGAGACCCAGTACTTC
cdr3_aa: CASSLGPTGEETQYF

j_call: TRBJ2-1
v_call: TRBV30
d_call: -
cdr3_nt: TGTGCCTGGAGTCCGGGACAAGGAGAACACAATGAGCAGTTCTTC
cdr3_aa: CAWSPGQGEHNEQFF

j_call: TRBJ1-1
v_call: TRBV7-2
d_call: -
cdr3_nt: TGTGCCAGCAGCTTCGACACTGAAGCTTTCTTT
cdr3_aa: CASSFDTEAFF

j_call: TRBJ1-2
v_call: TRBV13
d_call: -
cdr3_nt: TGTGCCAGCAGCTCCGGAACCGACAGGCTGAGTTATGGCTACACCTTC
cdr3_aa: CASSSGTDRLSYGYTF

j_call: TRBJ2-1
v_call: TRBV4-1
d_call: TRBD1
cdr3_nt: TGCGCCAGCAGTTCACGGGACAGGGGATTCAATGAGCAGTTCTTC
cdr3_aa: CASSSRDRGFNEQFF

j_call: TRBJ2-1
v_call: TRBV7-9
d_call: -
cdr3_nt: TGTGCCAGCACAACTCACAATGAGCAGTTCTTC
cdr3_aa: CASTTHNEQFF

j_call: TRBJ2-1
v_call: TRBV2
d_call: -
cdr3_nt: TGTGCCAGCAGTACCCACGGGGGGCTGAATGAGCAGTTCTTC
cdr3_aa: CASSTHGGLNEQFF

j_call: TRBJ1-1
v_call: TRBV9
d_call: -
cdr3_nt: TGTGCCAGCAGCCCTTGGGGGGGGACTGAAGCTTTCTTT
cdr3_aa: CASSPWGGTEAFF

j_call: TRBJ1-1
v_call: TRBV18
d_call: TRBD1
cdr3_nt: TGTGCCAGCTCAGATAGGGACAGGGGCGCTGAAGCTTTCTTT
cdr3_aa: CASSDRDRGAEAFF

j_call: TRBJ2-7
v_call: TRBV7-6
d_call: -
cdr3_nt: TGTGCCAGCAGCTTAGCCCCGGGTTTACTCTCCGAGCAGTACTTC
cdr3_aa: CASSLAPGLLSEQYF

j_call: TRBJ2-2
v_call: TRBV9
d_call: TRBD1
cdr3_nt: TGTGCCAGCAGTAACTCGGGACAGGGACGGCTCGGGGCGAACACCGGGGAGCTGTTTTTT
cdr3_aa: CASSNSGQGRLGANTGELFF

j_call: TRBJ2-1
v_call: TRBV19
d_call: TRBD2
cdr3_nt: TGTGCCAGTAGTAAGGTCGGGACTAGTTTAAATGAGCAGTTCTTC
cdr3_aa: CASSKVGTSLNEQFF

j_call: TRBJ1-3
v_call: TRBV4-3
d_call: -
cdr3_nt: TGCGCCAGCAGCCATACCCGAGACACCATATATTTT
cdr3_aa: CASSHTRDTIYF

j_call: TRBJ2-3
v_call: TRBV7-6
d_call: TRBD1
cdr3_nt: TGTGCCAGCAGCTTGGGAAGGGGGCTGGAAGATACGCAGTATTTT
cdr3_aa: CASSLGRGLEDTQYF

j_call: TRBJ2-5
v_call: TRBV10-3
d_call: -
cdr3_nt: TGTGCCATCAGTGCAGTCAGGGAAGAGACCCAGTACTTC
cdr3_aa: CAISAVREETQYF

j_call: TRBJ1-1
v_call: TRBV5-5
d_call: TRBD1
cdr3_nt: TGTGCCAGCAGGACCGGACAGGGTAACACTGAAGCTTTCTTT
cdr3_aa: CASRTGQGNTEAFF

j_call: TRBJ1-5
v_call: TRBV18
d_call: TRBD1
cdr3_nt: TGTGCCAGCTCGCCGGACAGGGTACAGAGTCAGCCCCAGCATTTT
cdr3_aa: CASSPDRVQSQPQHF

j_call: TRBJ1-5
v_call: TRBV6-5
d_call: -
cdr3_nt: TGTGCCACCAGGGCGGGGTACAGGCAGCCCCAGCATTTT
cdr3_aa: CATRAGYRQPQHF

j_call: TRBJ2-1
v_call: TRBV7-3
d_call: TRBD2
cdr3_nt: TGTGCCAGCAGCCCCCAACTAGCGGGTTTAGACAATGAGCAGTTCTTC
cdr3_aa: CASSPQLAGLDNEQFF

j_call: TRBJ1-1
v_call: TRBV21-1
d_call: -
cdr3_nt: TGTGCCAGCAGCCCCCGGGACAGGGGTTTCCTTGGGAACACTGAAGCTTTCTTT
cdr3_aa: CASSPRDRGFLGNTEAFF

j_call: TRBJ1-2
v_call: TRBV5-6
d_call: TRBD1
cdr3_nt: TGTGCCAGCAGCGCGGGGACAGCGGCCTCTGGCTACACCTTC
cdr3_aa: CASSAGTAASGYTF

j_call: TRBJ2-5
v_call: TRBV9
d_call: TRBD2
cdr3_nt: TGTGCCAGCAGCGCGGGGGGACTACTGCAAGAGACCCAGTACTTC
cdr3_aa: CASSAGGLLQETQYF

j_call: TRBJ2-6
v_call: TRBV19
d_call: -
cdr3_nt: TGTGCCAGTAATTGGCGGAATGGGGCCAACGTCCTGACTTTC
cdr3_aa: CASNWRNGANVLTF

j_call: TRBJ1-6
v_call: TRBV15
d_call: -
cdr3_nt: TGTGCCACCAGCAGAGATAAGGGGTATAATTCACCCCTCCACTTT
cdr3_aa: CATSRDKGYNSPLHF

j_call: TRBJ1-2
v_call: TRBV2
d_call: -
cdr3_nt: TGTGCCAGCAGTGAAGTGGCAGGGAACTATGGCTACACCTTC
cdr3_aa: CASSEVAGNYGYTF

j_call: TRBJ1-2
v_call: TRBV6-5
d_call: -
cdr3_nt: TGTGCCAGCAGTACGGACTACAGGGAGGGCTATGGCTACACCTTC
cdr3_aa: CASSTDYREGYGYTF

j_call: TRBJ2-5
v_call: TRBV6-1
d_call: TRBD1
cdr3_nt: TGTGCCAGCAGTGAAGGGACAGGGGGTGAGACCCAGTACTTC
cdr3_aa: CASSEGTGGETQYF